The source of this T cell receptor (beta chain) is a study of the immune and genomic landscape of osteosarcoma. Study background: Most patients were poor-risk; 67% had died.

As concerns this clone: The target antigen is unknown.

The CDR3 is 15 amino acids. From germline, CDR1 is SGHTA and CDR2 FQGNSA. The germline V and J ends were trimmed by 10 bases and 3 bases, with 18 bases remaining between them. The method was immunoSEQ multiplex PCR; TCRdb's version includes in-frame clones alone and lacks a portion of them. The sample yields about 6,200 clones, 65% to 80% seen once. Primary, local recurrence and metastasis osteosarcoma tumors were taken after treatment from poor-prognosis patients. The study's findings and limits: Average productive clonality was under 0.095, with a maximum of about 0.3.

This receptor was identified in a human donor with osteosarcoma. Sequencing was performed on osteosarcoma tumor tissue from the lung. The chain joins TRBV7-2 to TRBJ2-2; D uncertain. CDR3 region: CAISLLSGDTGELFF. The CDR3 coding sequence is TGTGCCATTTCCCTCCTGTCCGGAGACACCGGGGAGCTGTTTTTT. The whole variable domain, remainder taken from reference TRBV7-2 and TRBJ2-2, is GAGVSQSPSNKVTEKGKDVELRCDPISGHTALYWYRQSLGQGLEFLIYFQGNSAPDKSGLPSDRFSAERTGGSVSTLTIQRTQQEDSAVYLCAISLLSGDTGELFFGEGSRLTVL.